This T cell receptor beta chain was sequenced for a study of T-cell reconstitution after alpha-beta-depleted transplantation in children. This clonotype has ten or more counts. The CDR3 runs to 14 residues. V was shortened by 4 bases and J by 3 bases, with 13 bases between the two germline ends. Germline assignment: CDR1 SGHKS and CDR2 YYEKEE (reference sequence). Preparing the TCRbeta library involved the use of unique molecular identifiers. MiXCR, run by TCRdb on the PCR reads, gives a single entry per CDR3 protein. The sample carries about 460,000 distinct CDR3 sequences, under 15% recorded once. This TCR was recovered from a human donor who donated a stem cell graft to a child with combined immunodeficiency. This sequence joins TRBV5-5 and TRBJ2-5, with D possibly matching TRBD2 (5 bases). Sequences were derived from PBMCs from the stem cell graft donor, sampled from the stem cell graft. The CDR3 protein is CASSPHSVKETQYF. DNA of the CDR3: TGTGCCAGCAGCCCCCATAGCGTGAAAGAGACCCAGTACTTC.